The 8 T cell receptor beta chains reported below all come from one sample, sequenced in a study of blood T cell repertoires in COVID-19. Profiled with immunoSEQ multiplex PCR; TCRdb holds only in-frame clones, not every one. There are 140,000 or so clones in the sample; 70% to 90% occur only once, and 5.4% lies in the top ten. Specimen: peripheral blood. The receptor source for this set is a human donor in a cohort sampled during active COVID-19.

The V gene is TRBV18, the J gene TRBJ2-1, with TRBD2 matching over 9 bases. Germline V CDR1 and CDR2: KGHSH, LQKENI. Trimming at V came to 3 bases and at J to 0 bases, leaving 6 bases not matched to a gene. The CDR3 contains 17 residues. For the CDR3, the DNA is TGTGCCAGCTCACCCCTAAGACTAGCGGCCTCCTACAATGAGCAGTTCTTC. Encoded protein: CASSPLRLAASYNEQFF.

The chain uses TRBV2 and TRBJ1-3; 7 bases align to TRBD1. CDR1 and CDR2 (germline): SNHLY, FYNNEI. V was pared by 6 bases and J by 2 bases, with 1 base of the junction left unmatched. The CDR3 totals 13 residues. The CDR3 region has the DNA TGTGCCAGCAGAGACAGGGCTGGAAACACCATATATTTT. It yields the protein CASRDRAGNTIYF. Full variable domain (remainder filled in from reference TRBV2 and TRBJ1-3): EPEVTQTPSHQVTQMGQEVILRCVPISNHLYFYWYRQILGQKVEFLVSFYNNEISEKSEIFDDQFSVERPDGSNFTLKIRSTKLEDSAMYFCASRDRAGNTIYFGEGSWLTVV.

The rearrangement joins TRBV30 to TRBJ1-4; weak D call: TRBD1 (5 bases). V was clipped by 1 base and J by 6 bases, with 15 bases between them. This CDR3 has 15 residues. Germline CDR1 GTSNPN, CDR2 SVGIG (reference sequence). CDR3 sequence: CAWSEQGTSYEKLFF. For the CDR3, the DNA is TGTGCCTGGAGTGAGCAGGGAACATCCTATGAAAAACTGTTTTTT.

J is TRBJ2-1 and V is TRBV9, with 10 bases fitting TRBD1. CDR1 and CDR2 from the germline V gene are SGDLS and YYNGEE. CDR3 length: 15 residues. V lost 4 bases, J lost 7 bases, and 8 bases stayed unmatched. The CDR3 loop is CASSSRQGARNEQFF. DNA of the CDR3: TGTGCCAGCAGCTCTCGACAGGGGGCGCGAAATGAGCAGTTCTTC.

V is TRBV2 and J is TRBJ2-1, with D perhaps matching TRBD1 (7 bases). Between the trimmed V and J ends, which lost 4 bases and 4 bases, there was a span of 17 bases. The germline V gene has CDR1 SNHLY and CDR2 FYNNEI. This CDR3 has 16 amino acids. This CDR3 is CASSGQGGALYNEQFF. In DNA form, the CDR3 reads TGTGCCAGCAGTGGGCAGGGGGGAGCCCTATACAATGAGCAGTTCTTC.

The chain carries TRBV27 and TRBJ2-2; TRBD2 aligns across 7 bases. The CDR3 covers 14 residues. Germline-derived CDR1 and CDR2 are MNHEY and SMNVEV (reference sequence). Losses at the gene ends were 6 bases for V and 0 bases for J; bases not matched to a gene: 1. In DNA, the CDR3 is TGTGCCAGCAGGGCGGGGGCGAACACCGGGGAGCTGTTTTTT. Amino acid sequence: CASRAGANTGELFF.

This rearrangement joins TRBV7-9 to TRBJ2-1; D call uncertain. The CDR3 spans 13 residues. CDR1 and CDR2 (germline): SEHNR, FQNEAQ (reference sequence). V gave up 5 bases and J gave up 6 bases, with 11 bases separating them. In DNA form, the CDR3 reads TGTGCCAGCAGCCGTTGGGCCTTCAATGAGCAGTTCTTC. Translating it yields CASSRWAFNEQFF.

CDR3 DNA: TGTGCCAGCAGCTTGGCGATTAGCGGGAGGGCCGGGGAGCTGTTTTTT. Its translation: CASSLAISGRAGELFF. The V and J genes are TRBV5-6 and TRBJ2-2; 11 nucleotides agree with TRBD2. V lost 0 bases to trimming and J lost 6 bases; unmatched junction nucleotides: 4. Germline loops: CDR1 SGHDT, CDR2 YYEEEE. The CDR3 spans 16 residues.